The text below deals with one TCR beta chain. Its antigen is unidentified. This specimen belongs to a study of T cells in localized non-small cell lung cancer. General study points: Adjacent lung had a median 57 of the 100 largest tumor clones. Peak T cell clonality was found in uninvolved adjacent lung, exceeding tumor. Sequencing was limited to one tumor region, leaving the possibility of heterogeneity open.

Sequencing used immunoSEQ multiplex PCR; TCRdb keeps in-frame clones, though not all of them. The table shows 30,000 to 50,000 clones, with around 75% occurring only once. Losses at the gene ends were 4 bases for V and 2 bases for J; bases not matched to a gene: 7. This CDR3 is 15 amino acids long. CDR1 is MNHEY, CDR2 SVGAGI, per germline. This receptor was identified in a woman between 35 and 75 years old with stage II squamous cell lung carcinoma. The rearrangement joins TRBV6-5 to TRBJ2-5; 7 bases map to TRBD1. The sample in question was PBMCs, obtained before any cancer treatment. The CDR3 region has the DNA TGTGCCAGCAGTTCCCCCAACAGGGGTCAAGAGACCCAGTACTTC. Amino acid sequence: CASSSPNRGQETQYF.